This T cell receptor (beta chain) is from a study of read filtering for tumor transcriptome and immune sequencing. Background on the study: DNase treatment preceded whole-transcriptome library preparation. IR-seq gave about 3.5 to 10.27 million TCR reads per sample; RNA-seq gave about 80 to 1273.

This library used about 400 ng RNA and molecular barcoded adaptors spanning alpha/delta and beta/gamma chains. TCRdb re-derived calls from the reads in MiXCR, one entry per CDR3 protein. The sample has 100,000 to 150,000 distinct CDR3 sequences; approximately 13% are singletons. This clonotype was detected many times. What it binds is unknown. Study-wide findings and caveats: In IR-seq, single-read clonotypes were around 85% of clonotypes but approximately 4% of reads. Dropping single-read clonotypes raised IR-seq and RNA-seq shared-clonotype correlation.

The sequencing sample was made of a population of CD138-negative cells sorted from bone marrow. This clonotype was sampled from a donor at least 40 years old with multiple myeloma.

CDR3 residues: CASSSWQRAQAFF. Written as DNA, the CDR3 is TGTGCCAGCAGTTCTTGGCAGAGGGCCCAAGCTTTCTTT. The V call is TRBV27, the J call TRBJ1-1; D not certain. The CDR3 has 13 residues. Germline CDR1 reads MNHEY; CDR2 reads SMNVEV (reference sequence). Trimming removed 4 bases at V and 9 bases at J, with 15 bases between.